This TCR beta chain comes out of a study of blood T cell repertoires in COVID-19. Produced via immunoSEQ multiplex PCR; TCRdb's table is partial and in-frame only. The sample lists under 50,000 clones; roughly 78% were seen once. This CDR3 contains 13 residues. V was shortened by 6 bases and J by 3 bases, with 11 bases between the two germline ends. The V gene's germline CDR1 is MGHDK and CDR2 SYGVNS. Sequencing was done on a sample of peripheral blood. V is TRBV25-1 and J is TRBJ1-1, with a weak D call TRBD1 (6 bases). The receptor comes from a man older than 75 with active or convalescent COVID-19. In nucleotides, the CDR3 is TGTGCCAGCAGCGCGACAGGTTACACTGAAGCTTTCTTT. The encoded protein is CASSATGYTEAFF.